Listed here are 24 T cell receptor beta chains from one sample, sequenced in a study of lymphopenia after photon versus proton radiotherapy. Sequenced by immunoSEQ multiplex PCR; TCRdb stores in-frame clones only, minus some. The sample carries some 27,000 clones, approximately 88% recorded once. Sequenced here: peripheral blood, sampled from a patient treated with photon-based radiotherapy. Receptors were obtained from a man aged 50 to 60 with gastric cancer.

This clone occurred once. The V and J genes are TRBV7-6 and TRBJ2-2; perhaps TRBD2 as D (6 bases). The CDR3 consists of 15 residues. Germline lookup yields CDR1 SGHVS and CDR2 FNYEAQ. Trimming took off 3 bases at V and 0 bases at J, with 8 bases between the two ends. CDR3 in DNA: TGTGCCAGCAGCTTTAGCGGAGCGAACACCGGGGAGCTGTTTTTT. This sequence encodes CASSFSGANTGELFF.

This rearrangement joins TRBV4-3 to TRBJ1-1; D is unclear. The ends were cut back, 0 bases at V and 9 bases at J, with 11 bases in the middle. The CDR3 sequence is 13 residues long. The germline gives CDR1 LGHNA, CDR2 YSLEER. CDR3 DNA sequence: TGCGCCAGCAGCCAAGATCGAACCGATAAAGCTTTCTTT. Its translation: CASSQDRTDKAFF.

This clone was picked up one time. CDR3 protein: CASSFTNTDTQYF. The CDR3 bases are TGTGCCAGCAGCTTTACCAACACAGATACGCAGTATTTT. The J gene is TRBJ2-3, the V gene TRBV7-7; no clear D. This CDR3 spans 13 amino acids. Germline CDR1 SSHAT, CDR2 FNYEAQ (reference sequence). The V end lost 3 bases, the J end lost 2 bases, and 6 bases lay between the germline ends.

The V call is TRBV10-3, the J call TRBJ1-1; D is undetermined. This CDR3 is 14 amino acids long. V was cut by 0 bases and J by 1 base, with 6 bases left in between. Germline CDR1 is ENHRY and CDR2 is SYGVKD. The DNA for the CDR3 is TGTGCCATCAGTGAGTCGGGCGGGAACACTGAAGCTTTCTTT. Amino acid sequence: CAISESGGNTEAFF.

CDR3 nucleotides: TGTGCCAGCAGCTTGTCCAAGGGGCGGGTCTATGGCTACACCTTC. This codes for CASSLSKGRVYGYTF. The chain uses TRBV5-6 and TRBJ1-2; maybe TRBD1 (5 bases). The CDR3 extends over 15 amino acids. V was clipped by 1 base and J by 4 bases, with 14 bases between them. Germline V gene sequence: CDR1 SGHDT, CDR2 YYEEEE.

The J gene is TRBJ2-1, the V gene TRBV2; 7 positions match TRBD1. Germline assignment: CDR1 SNHLY and CDR2 FYNNEI. CDR3 length equals 17 residues. The trim removed 6 bases at V and 0 bases at J, leaving 11 bases unmatched. The chain's CDR3 is CASSPTGPQSSYNEQFF. The CDR3, as DNA: TGTGCCAGCAGCCCGACAGGGCCCCAAAGCTCCTACAATGAGCAGTTCTTC.

This rearrangement joins TRBV4-1 to TRBJ2-7; D gene ambiguous. Trimming cost V 2 bases and J 2 bases, with 7 bases left between them. Per the germline V gene, CDR1 is MGHRA and CDR2 is YSYEKL. The CDR3 runs 13 residues. CDR3 sequence (DNA): TGCGCCAGCAGCCAACAAGGGACCTACGAGCAGTACGTC. It specifies CASSQQGTYEQYV.

This clone has only a few counts. One end of the junction does not line up with germline, which may come from a read error. This chain joins TRBV12-5 and TRBJ2-4; 9 bases map to TRBD1. Germline CDR1 LGHNT, CDR2 FRNRAP. The CDR3 totals 12 residues. CDR3 region: CASAFGKGQGEF. The CDR3 DNA sequence: TGTGCTAGTGCCTTCGGGAAGGGACAGGGTGAATTC. The full variable domain, completed using reference TRBV12-5 and TRBJ2-4, is DARVTQTPRHKVTEMGQEVTMRCQPILGHNTVFWYRQTMMQGLELLAYFRNRAPLDDSGMPKDRFSAEMPDATLATLKIQPSEPRDSAVYFCASAFGKGQGEFGAGTRLSVL.

The chain couples TRBV9 to TRBJ2-2; D might be TRBD1 (5 bases). This CDR3 region has 15 residues. V was trimmed by 4 bases and J by 4 bases, leaving 14 bases between them. The germline V gene has CDR1 SGDLS and CDR2 YYNGEE. DNA of the CDR3: TGTGCCAGCAGCCCCTTGTTGACAGCCACCGGGGAGCTGTTTTTT. Amino acids: CASSPLLTATGELFF.

The rearrangement joins TRBV11-2 to TRBJ2-2; D gene ambiguous. Deletions cut 1 base from V and 4 bases from J, with 4 bases between. Germline-derived CDR1 and CDR2 are SGHAT and FQNNGV. This CDR3 is built from 13 residues. CDR3 protein: CASSLGVTGELFF. CDR3 nucleotides: TGTGCCAGCAGCTTAGGCGTCACCGGGGAGCTGTTTTTT.

The chain has TRBV19 and TRBJ1-6; D unresolved. Trimming pared 6 bases from V and 0 bases from J, leaving 9 bases between. The CDR3 runs 15 residues. Germline lookup yields CDR1 LNHDA and CDR2 SQIVND (reference sequence). CDR3 amino acids: CASSDDGSYNSPLHF. The CDR3 DNA sequence: TGTGCCAGTAGCGATGATGGCTCCTATAATTCACCCCTCCACTTT.

The chain joins TRBV11-3 to TRBJ1-3; D is ambiguous. The CDR3 covers 16 residues. CDR1 SGHNT and CDR2 YENEEA come from the germline V gene. Trimming stripped 0 bases from V and 0 bases from J, with 9 bases between. The CDR3 region is CASSLDSSSSGNTIYF. CDR3 nucleotides: TGTGCCAGCAGCTTAGACAGTTCAAGCTCTGGAAACACCATATATTTT.

In this sample, this clone turned up a few times. This rearrangement joins TRBV27 to TRBJ2-7; D remains ambiguous. Germline CDR1 and CDR2: MNHEY and SMNVEV (reference sequence). The CDR3 totals 14 residues. V lost 6 bases and J 2 bases, leaving 14 bases between the germline ends. CDR3 amino acids: CASSSAAYPYEQYV. The CDR3 DNA reads as TGTGCCAGCAGCTCCGCGGCGTACCCCTACGAGCAGTACGTC.

DNA for the CDR3: TGTGCCACCAGCAGAGAGGGAGACAATTCACCCCTCCACTTT. This codes for CATSREGDNSPLHF. The rearrangement uses TRBV15 and TRBJ1-6; D is uncertain. Germline V gene lookup returns CDR1 LNHNV and CDR2 YYDKDF (reference sequence). This CDR3 comprises 14 residues. The V end was cut by 0 bases, the J end by 7 bases, with 7 bases between.

The V and J genes are TRBV6-5 and TRBJ1-1; tentatively, D is TRBD1 (5 bases). This CDR3 has 13 amino acids. Germline V gene sequence: CDR1 MNHEY, CDR2 SVGAGI. With 2 bases removed from V and 4 bases from J, the gap between germline ends came to 8 bases. The CDR3 here is CASSYRDPTEAFF. The CDR3 DNA sequence: TGTGCCAGCAGTTACAGGGACCCCACTGAAGCTTTCTTT.

This chain links TRBV5-1 with TRBJ1-1; D is unresolved. V was clipped by 0 bases and J by 1 base, with 4 bases between them. CDR1 and CDR2 (germline): SGHRS, YFSETQ. The CDR3 totals 13 residues. CDR3 in DNA: TGCGCCAGCAGCTTGGGGGGGAACACTGAAGCTTTCTTT. Its translation: CASSLGGNTEAFF.

The gene calls are TRBV11-2 and TRBJ2-5; D possibly corresponds to TRBD1 (6 bases). Germline assignment: CDR1 SGHAT and CDR2 FQNNGV. Trimming removed 1 base from V and 5 bases from J, with 14 bases in between. The CDR3 runs 15 residues. The CDR3 region has the DNA TGTGCCAGCAGCTTAGTAGACAGGATTCGGGAGACCCAGTACTTC. Translated, it gives CASSLVDRIRETQYF.

This chain uses TRBV14 with TRBJ1-2, with 7 bases that match TRBD1. The CDR3 extends over 13 amino acids. Losses at the gene ends were 8 bases for V and 5 bases for J; bases not matched to a gene: 8. CDR1 and CDR2 from the germline V gene are SGHDN and FVKESK. The CDR3 region has the DNA TGTGCCAGCTCGCCGGGACAGTTATATGGCTACACCTTC. It is translated as CASSPGQLYGYTF.

The rearrangement links TRBV10-1 to TRBJ2-1; 8 nucleotides line up with TRBD1. With V trimmed by 7 bases and J by 8 bases, 10 bases remained unmatched. Looked up from germline, CDR1 is WNHNN and CDR2 is SYGVQD (reference sequence). This CDR3 comprises 14 residues. The CDR3 here is CASKTGVSSHEQFF. The CDR3 DNA reads TGCGCCAGCAAGACAGGGGTTTCTAGCCATGAGCAGTTCTTC.

V and J are TRBV9 and TRBJ2-1; 7 nucleotides align to TRBD1. V shed 0 bases, J shed 12 bases, and the junction held 6 bases outside the gene matches. Per the germline V gene, CDR1 is SGDLS and CDR2 is YYNGEE. The CDR3 has 13 residues. The CDR3 sequence is CASSVALWTGQFF. The CDR3 nucleotides are TGTGCCAGCAGCGTAGCACTTTGGACAGGGCAGTTCTTC.

J is TRBJ2-4 and V is TRBV19; no clear D. Trimming stripped 5 bases from V and 0 bases from J, with 11 bases between. Germline CDR1 reads LNHDA; CDR2 reads SQIVND (reference sequence). The CDR3 contains 15 residues. The CDR3 reads CASSVTLVAKNIQYF. In DNA form, the CDR3 reads TGTGCCAGTAGTGTGACTTTGGTAGCCAAAAACATTCAGTACTTC.

The chain couples TRBV30 to TRBJ2-3; no firm D call. In germline, CDR1 is GTSNPN, CDR2 SVGIG (reference sequence). The germline V and J ends were trimmed by 0 bases and 0 bases, with 13 bases remaining between them. The CDR3 is 16 residues long. DNA for the CDR3: TGTGCCTGGAGTGTCCACAGAAAACCTAGCACAGATACGCAGTATTTT. The encoded protein is CAWSVHRKPSTDTQYF. The whole variable domain, filled in from reference TRBV30 and TRBJ2-3, reads SQTIHQWPATLVQPVGSPLSLECTVEGTSNPNLYWYRQAAGRGLQLLFYSVGIGQISSEVPQNLSASRPQDRQFILSSKKLLLSDSGFYLCAWSVHRKPSTDTQYFGPGTRLTVL.

The chain recombines TRBV15 with TRBJ2-7, with D unclear. The CDR3 sequence is 13 residues long. V shed 4 bases and J shed 6 bases, with 13 bases lying between them. The germline V gene encodes CDR1 LNHNV and CDR2 YYDKDF (reference sequence). CDR3 bases: TGTGCCACCAGCAAAAACCCGGCTCTCGAGCAGTACGTC. It translates to CATSKNPALEQYV.

This sequence joins TRBV2 and TRBJ2-6; D is uncertain. Trimming removed 1 base at V and 2 bases at J, with 6 bases between. The CDR3 is made up of 15 amino acids. Germline V CDR1 and CDR2: SNHLY, FYNNEI. The CDR3 loop is CASSEGRAGANVLTF. The CDR3, as DNA: TGTGCCAGCAGTGAAGGCCGGGCTGGGGCCAACGTCCTGACTTTC.